This T cell receptor (beta chain) was captured in a study of graft-versus-host responses after intestinal transplantation. About the research overall: Grafts were multivisceral, liver-intestinal, or isolated intestinal. Regarding the study as a whole: Some GvH clones were seen earlier in gut or blood, suggesting intestinal origin.

This CDR3 region has 17 residues. The method was immunoSEQ multiplex PCR; TCRdb's version includes in-frame clones alone and lacks a portion of them. The table has tens of thousands of clones, about 95% seen once. Regarding this clone: Its antigen is currently unknown.

The TCR sequence derives from a human donor who was the organ donor for an intestinal transplant. The chain combines TRBV21-1 with TRBJ1-1; TRBD1 reflects the table's D call only, with no check against the DNA. TRBV21-1 represents a pseudogene. The material was unstimulated CD8+ T cells sorted from spleen or lymph node cells, obtained before transplant. CDR3 in DNA: TGTGCCAGCAGCCCTAATGCGCAGGGGGCTGGGAACACTGAAGCTTTCTTT. Translation gives CASSPNAQGAGNTEAFF.